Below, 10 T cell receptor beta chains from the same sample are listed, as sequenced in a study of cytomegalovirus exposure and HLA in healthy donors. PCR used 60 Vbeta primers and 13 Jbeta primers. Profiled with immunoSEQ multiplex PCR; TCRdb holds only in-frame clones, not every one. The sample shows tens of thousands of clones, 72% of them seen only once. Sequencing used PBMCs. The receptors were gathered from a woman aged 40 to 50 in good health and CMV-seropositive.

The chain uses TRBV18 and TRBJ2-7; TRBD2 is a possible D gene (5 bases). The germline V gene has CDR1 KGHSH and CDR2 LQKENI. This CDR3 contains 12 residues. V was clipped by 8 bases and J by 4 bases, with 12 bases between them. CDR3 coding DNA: TGTGCCAGCGCCGGACTGGAATACGAGCAGTACTTC. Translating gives CASAGLEYEQYF.

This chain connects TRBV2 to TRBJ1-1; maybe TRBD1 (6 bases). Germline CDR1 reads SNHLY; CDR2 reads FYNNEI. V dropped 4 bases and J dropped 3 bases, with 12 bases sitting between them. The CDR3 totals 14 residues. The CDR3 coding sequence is TGTGCCAGCAGTGTCAGGGGCCGGGACACTGAAGCTTTCTTT. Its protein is CASSVRGRDTEAFF.

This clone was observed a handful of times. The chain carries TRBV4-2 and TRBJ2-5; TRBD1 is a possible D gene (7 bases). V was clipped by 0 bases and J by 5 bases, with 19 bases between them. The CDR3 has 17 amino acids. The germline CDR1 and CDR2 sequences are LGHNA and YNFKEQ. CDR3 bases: TGTGCCAGCAGCCAAGATGGGGGCCAGGGGGGTTTGGAGACCCAGTACTTC. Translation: CASSQDGGQGGLETQYF.

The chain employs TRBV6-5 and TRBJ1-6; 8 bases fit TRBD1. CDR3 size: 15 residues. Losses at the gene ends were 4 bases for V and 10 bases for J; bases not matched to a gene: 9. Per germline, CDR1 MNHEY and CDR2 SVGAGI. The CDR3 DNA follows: TGTGCCAGCAGTTCCCCCGGGACAGGCCAGTCACCCCTCCACTTT. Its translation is CASSSPGTGQSPLHF.

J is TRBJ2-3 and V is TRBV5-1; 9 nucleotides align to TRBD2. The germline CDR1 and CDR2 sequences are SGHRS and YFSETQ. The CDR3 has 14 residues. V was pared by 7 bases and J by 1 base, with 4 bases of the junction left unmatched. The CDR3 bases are TGCGCCAGCGAGGAGCGGGGGGGCACAGATACGCAGTATTTT. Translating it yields CASEERGGTDTQYF.

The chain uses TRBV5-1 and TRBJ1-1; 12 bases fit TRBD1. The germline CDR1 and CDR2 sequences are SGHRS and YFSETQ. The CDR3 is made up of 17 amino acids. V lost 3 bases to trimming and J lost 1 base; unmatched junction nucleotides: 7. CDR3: CASSSTGTGGWNTEAFF. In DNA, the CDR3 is TGCGCCAGCAGCTCCACCGGGACAGGGGGCTGGAACACTGAAGCTTTCTTT.

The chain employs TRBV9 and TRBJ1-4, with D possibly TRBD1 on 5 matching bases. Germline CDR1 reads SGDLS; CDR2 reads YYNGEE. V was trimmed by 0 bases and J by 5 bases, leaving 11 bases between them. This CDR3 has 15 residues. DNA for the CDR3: TGTGCCAGCAGCGTAGGAGGCAGGGCCAATGAAAAACTGTTTTTT. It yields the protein CASSVGGRANEKLFF.

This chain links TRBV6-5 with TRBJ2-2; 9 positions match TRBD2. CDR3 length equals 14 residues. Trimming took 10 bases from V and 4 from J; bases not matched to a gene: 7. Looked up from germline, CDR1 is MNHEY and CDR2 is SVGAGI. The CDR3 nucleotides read TGTGCCACCCAAGGACTAGCGATCACCGGGGAGCTGTTTTTT. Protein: CATQGLAITGELFF.

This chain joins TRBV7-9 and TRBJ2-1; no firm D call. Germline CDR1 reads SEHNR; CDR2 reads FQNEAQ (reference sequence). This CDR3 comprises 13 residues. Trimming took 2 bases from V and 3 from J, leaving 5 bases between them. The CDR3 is CASSLTSYNEQFF. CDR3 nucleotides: TGTGCCAGCAGCTTAACCAGCTACAATGAGCAGTTCTTC.

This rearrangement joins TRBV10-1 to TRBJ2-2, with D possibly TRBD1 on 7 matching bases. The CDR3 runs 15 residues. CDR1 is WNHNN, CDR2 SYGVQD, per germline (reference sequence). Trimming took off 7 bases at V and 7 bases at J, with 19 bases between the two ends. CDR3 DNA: TGCGCCAGCACAGGGGGGATCTTGGGCTTCGGGGAGCTGTTTTTT. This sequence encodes CASTGGILGFGELFF.